The 5 T cell receptor beta chains listed next were all sequenced from one sample in a study of T cells in localized non-small cell lung cancer. Data came from immunoSEQ multiplex PCR; TCRdb stores just in-frame clones and leaves some out. The repertoire includes about 53,000 clones, over 80% of them detected once, and roughly 15% sits in the top ten. The input for sequencing was peripheral blood mononuclear cells, taken before any cancer treatment. The receptors stem from a man between 40 and 70 years old with stage III lung adenocarcinoma.

The rearrangement links TRBV7-2 to TRBJ1-6; D unresolved. There are 15 residues in the CDR3. Trimming cost V 5 bases and J 8 bases, with 16 bases left between them. Germline V CDR1 and CDR2: SGHTA, FQGNSA. The CDR3 coding sequence is TGTGCCAGCAGCCCCGTAGCCGGTCAGGATTCACCCCTCCACTTT. It encodes CASSPVAGQDSPLHF.

The chain carries TRBV7-2 and TRBJ1-1, with D possibly being TRBD1 (5 bases). Germline V gives CDR1 SGHTA, CDR2 FQGNSA. V lost 4 bases and J lost 3, with 15 bases in between. This CDR3 has 15 residues. CDR3 nucleotides: TGTGCCAGCAGCTACGGCAGGGAGGTCGACACTGAAGCTTTCTTT. This gives the protein CASSYGREVDTEAFF.

The chain employs TRBV7-3 and TRBJ2-1; 11 bases line up with TRBD2. Trimming took 5 bases from V and 8 from J; bases not matched to a gene: 5. The CDR3 contains 14 residues. CDR1 is SGHTA, CDR2 FQGTGA, per germline. CDR3 DNA sequence: TGTGCCAGCAGCATTAGCGGGAGGGTAGATGAGCAGTTCTTC. Translated, it gives CASSISGRVDEQFF.

This chain links TRBV30 with TRBJ1-5, with 7 bases fitting TRBD1. The ends lost 4 bases at V and 2 bases at J; junction bases unmatched: 11. The CDR3 totals 16 residues. CDR1 and CDR2 (germline): GTSNPN, SVGIG (reference sequence). CDR3 in DNA: TGTGCCTGGATTGAGAAGGGGGCGGTAGGCAATCAGCCCCAGCATTTT. Residues: CAWIEKGAVGNQPQHF.

This clone came up a few times. V is TRBV9 and J is TRBJ1-6; D not certain. Germline V CDR1 and CDR2: SGDLS, YYNGEE. V shed 0 bases and J shed 8 bases, with 18 bases lying between them. The length of the CDR3 is 17 residues. The CDR3 bases are TGTGCCAGCAGCGTAGTTCCCGACATCAGTGCGGATTCACCCCTCCACTTT. As protein: CASSVVPDISADSPLHF.